This TCR beta chain derives from a study of blood T cell repertoires in COVID-19 (TCRdb year 2020). Study-level background: Collaborator samples came from the United States, Italy and Spain and covered acute and convalescent phases of COVID-19. The material from the prospective study consisted of cDNA or gDNA derived from T cells, B-cell-depleted T cells, or PBMCs. The dataset comprised deeply sampled blood TCRbeta repertoires from subjects exposed to, actively infected with, or recovered from COVID-19. The repertoires were made available in a free public database intended to serve as a resource for research on the immune response to SARS-CoV-2. The samples were drawn from two sources: the first 160 participants of the ongoing ImmuneRACE study, and 950 to 1,500 subjects contributed by 6 global collaborators. Sample metadata almost always included a de-identified subject ID, COVID-19 status, age in years and sex. Where available, HLA class I and class II types were obtained from metadata supplied by the sample provider rather than from assay-based typing.

The immunoSEQ Assay, a bias-controlled multiplex PCR, was used to amplify TCRbeta CDR3 regions from genomic DNA. As for how the authors treated the data: The number of nucleated cells in each sample was estimated from the amplification of reference gene primers within the assay. To quantify the absolute abundance of each unique TCRbeta CDR3 rearrangement, sequence reads were collapsed and filtered. For each sample, productive Simpson clonality was calculated as the square root of Simpson's diversity index across productive rearrangements. TCRdb stores this immuneACCESS table with in-frame sequences only. Part of the clones is absent; in the studies checked, under half of the shortfall reflects unresolved V genes, and no reason is known for the rest. V and J calls and clone size are as listed in that table; D and trimming were resolved from the DNA. The sample contains over 200,000 clones, 65% to 90% of them found a single time. The ten largest clones capture 15% to 19% of the sample.

The research as a whole found: The amount of clinical and demographic metadata varied by source and participant and was provided uncurated.

CDR1 LGHDT and CDR2 YNNKEL are derived from the germline V gene (reference sequence). The CDR3 goes from the cysteine to the phenylalanine over 11 residues. This entry keeps only the CDR3 DNA: 33 bases, framed from base 1. V sheds 4 bases and J sheds 3 bases, leaving 4 bases between their ends. Participants in the prospective study were aged about 18 to 100 years, lived in under 30 United States geographic areas, and enrolled through a virtual design. In the prospective study, cohorts were assigned on the basis of participant-reported clinical history obtained from a screening survey and a study questionnaire. Recovered participants in ImmuneRACE Cohort 3 were defined as having two consecutive negative NP/OP PCR tests, clearance from a healthcare professional, or resolution of symptoms. Each participant in the prospective study had whole blood, serum and a nasopharyngeal or oropharyngeal swab collected by mobile phlebotomists. Prospective study participants could optionally give additional blood draws and questionnaires over an approximately two-month period. Prospective study blood samples were shipped either frozen or at room temperature before DNA extraction.

As to this clone: The antigen it binds to is not known. Base qualities are not provided; no much larger clone lies one nucleotide away.

The sample was PBMCs or T cells enriched from blood (not recorded which). This receptor was taken from a man younger than 35 who had recovered from COVID-19. Recombination joined TRBV3-1 (or the pseudogene TRBV3-2) with TRBJ2-7, with the D gene not clear enough to name. The sequence in DNA is TGTGCCAGCAGCCTTCACTACGAGCAGTACTTC. It is translated as CASSLHYEQYF.